This T cell receptor beta chain stems from a study of regulatory T cells in long-lasting Graves disease. Study in general: With positive TSH receptor antibodies and over 5 years of antithyroid drugs, Graves' disease was considered persistent. Overall study findings and caveats: Between persistent patients, around 2,900 public clonotypes were shared, exceeding the approximately 900 shared between new patients.

Described time point: persistent/refractory GD, antithyroid drugs over 5 years with positive TRAb. PBMCs were the source of the RNA used for TCR sequencing. In this cohort, patients came from an endocrinology department located in Xi'an, China. From each patient, roughly 10 milliliters of peripheral blood was drawn and collected into an EDTA anticoagulant tube. In building TCR beta libraries, iRepertoire HTBI primers were used together with Arm-PCR of CDR3 regions. MiXCR, applied by TCRdb to the multiplex PCR reads, yields one record per CDR3 protein. The sample lists approximately 500,000 distinct CDR3 sequences, 20% to 25% occurring once. This clonotype was seen only a few times. Its antigen is not identified. A read error may be the cause here, since a much bigger clone is one base away. This TCR derives from a female donor with Graves disease. The sample consisted of peripheral blood mononuclear cells (PBMCs), taken when the disease was refractory, from a patient treated with antithyroid drugs.

CDR3 nucleotide sequence: TGTGCCAGCAGTTACTCTATCGGAGGAATTGGGGCCCAGTACTTC. Protein sequence: CASSYSIGGIGAQYF. The chain links TRBV6-2 or TRBV6-3 to TRBJ2-5; possible D gene TRBD2, 5 bases. Looked up from germline, CDR1 is MNHEY and CDR2 is SVGEGT. V was clipped by 0 bases and J by 9 bases, with 17 bases between them. CDR3 length equals 15 residues.